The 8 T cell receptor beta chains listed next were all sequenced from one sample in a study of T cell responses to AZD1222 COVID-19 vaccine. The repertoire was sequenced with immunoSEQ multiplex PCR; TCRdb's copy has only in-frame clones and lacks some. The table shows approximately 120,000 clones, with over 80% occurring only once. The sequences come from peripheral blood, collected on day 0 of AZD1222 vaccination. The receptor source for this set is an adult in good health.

CDR3 bases: TGTGCCAGCAGTGGGCAGGGGCTTAACTATGGCTACACCTTC. As protein: CASSGQGLNYGYTF. The rearrangement links TRBV2 to TRBJ1-2, with D maybe TRBD1 (6 bases). The CDR3 spans 14 residues. Germline-derived CDR1 and CDR2 are SNHLY and FYNNEI. Deletions cut 4 bases from V and 1 base from J, with 10 bases between.

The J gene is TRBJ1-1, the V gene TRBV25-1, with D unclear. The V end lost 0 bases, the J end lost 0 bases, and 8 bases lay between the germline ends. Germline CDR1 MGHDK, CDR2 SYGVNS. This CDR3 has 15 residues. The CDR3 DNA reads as TGTGCCAGCAGTGAATATTCAACGGTGAACACTGAAGCTTTCTTT. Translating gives CASSEYSTVNTEAFF.

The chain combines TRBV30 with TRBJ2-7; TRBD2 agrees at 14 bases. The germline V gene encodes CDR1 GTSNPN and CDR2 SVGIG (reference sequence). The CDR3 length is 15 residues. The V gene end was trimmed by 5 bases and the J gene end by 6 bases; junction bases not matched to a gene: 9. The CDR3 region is CAWHLGTSGSSEQYF. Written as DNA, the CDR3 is TGTGCCTGGCACCTCGGGACTAGCGGGAGCAGCGAGCAGTACTTC.

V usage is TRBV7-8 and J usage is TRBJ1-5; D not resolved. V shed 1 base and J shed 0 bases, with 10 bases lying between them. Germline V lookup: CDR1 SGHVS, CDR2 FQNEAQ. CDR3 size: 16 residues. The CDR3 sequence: CASSLGGGYSNQPQHF. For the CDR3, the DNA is TGTGCCAGCAGCTTAGGTGGCGGTTATAGCAATCAGCCCCAGCATTTT.

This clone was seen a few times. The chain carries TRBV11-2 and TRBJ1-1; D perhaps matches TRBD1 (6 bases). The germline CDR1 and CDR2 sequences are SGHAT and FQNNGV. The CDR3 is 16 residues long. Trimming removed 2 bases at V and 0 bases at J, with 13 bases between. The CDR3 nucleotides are TGTGCCAGCAGCTTATACGCCGGACAGATGAACACTGAAGCTTTCTTT. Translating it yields CASSLYAGQMNTEAFF.

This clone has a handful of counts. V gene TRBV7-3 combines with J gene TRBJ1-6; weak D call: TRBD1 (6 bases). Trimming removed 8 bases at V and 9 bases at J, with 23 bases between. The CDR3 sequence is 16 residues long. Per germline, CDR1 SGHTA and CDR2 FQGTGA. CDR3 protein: CASREGGNSRSSPLHF. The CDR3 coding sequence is TGTGCCAGCCGCGAAGGGGGGAATTCCCGGTCTTCACCCCTCCACTTT. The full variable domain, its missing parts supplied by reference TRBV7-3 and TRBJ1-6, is GAGVSQTPSNKVTEKGKYVELRCDPISGHTALYWYRQSLGQGPEFLIYFQGTGAADDSGLPNDRFFAVRPEGSVSTLKIQRTERGDSAVYLCASREGGNSRSSPLHFGNGTRLTVT.

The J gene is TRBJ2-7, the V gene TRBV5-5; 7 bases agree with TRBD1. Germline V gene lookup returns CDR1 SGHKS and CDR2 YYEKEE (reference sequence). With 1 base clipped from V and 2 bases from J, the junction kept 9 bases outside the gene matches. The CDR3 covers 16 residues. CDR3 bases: TGTGCCAGCAGCTTGACGGGACAGCCTCTTACCTACGAGCAGTACTTC. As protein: CASSLTGQPLTYEQYF.

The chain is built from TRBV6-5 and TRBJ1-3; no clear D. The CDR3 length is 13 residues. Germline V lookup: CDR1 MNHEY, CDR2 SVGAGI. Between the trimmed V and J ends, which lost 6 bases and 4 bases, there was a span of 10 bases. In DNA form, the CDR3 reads TGTGCCAGCAGGCTCCGGGTAGGAAACACCATATATTTT. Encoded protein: CASRLRVGNTIYF.